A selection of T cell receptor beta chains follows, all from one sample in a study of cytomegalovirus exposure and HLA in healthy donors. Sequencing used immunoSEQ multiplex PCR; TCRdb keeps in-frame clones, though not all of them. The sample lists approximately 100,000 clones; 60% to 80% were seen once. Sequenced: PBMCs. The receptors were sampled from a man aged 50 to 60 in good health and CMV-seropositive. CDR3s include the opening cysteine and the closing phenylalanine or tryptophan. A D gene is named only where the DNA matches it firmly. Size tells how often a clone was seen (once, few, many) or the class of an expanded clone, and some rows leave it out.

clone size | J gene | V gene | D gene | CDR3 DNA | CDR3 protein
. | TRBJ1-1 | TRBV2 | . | TGTGCCAGCAGTGTTTCTCAGGGGAGCACTGAAGCTTTCTTT | CASSVSQGSTEAFF
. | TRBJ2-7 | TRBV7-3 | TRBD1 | TGTGCCAGCAGCCGGGGACAGGGTAACGAGCAGTACTTC | CASSRGQGNEQYF
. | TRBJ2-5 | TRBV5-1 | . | TGCGCCAGCAGCTTACGTGGAGGAGAGACCCAGTACTTC | CASSLRGGETQYF
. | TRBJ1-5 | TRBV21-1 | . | TGTGCCAGCAGCAAAGGTGAACCGGGACAGGACAATCAGCCCCAGCATTTT | CASSKGEPGQDNQPQHF
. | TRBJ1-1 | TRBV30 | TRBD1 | TGTGCCTGGAGTTTTGACAGGGCTCTCGGGGAAGCTTTCTTT | CAWSFDRALGEAFF
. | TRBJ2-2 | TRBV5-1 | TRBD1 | TGCGCCAGCAGCCCCGACAGGGGTAGGCGGGAGCTGTTTTTT | CASSPDRGRRELFF
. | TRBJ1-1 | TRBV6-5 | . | TGTGCCAGCAGTTACAGCGTGAACACTGAAGCTTTCTTT | CASSYSVNTEAFF
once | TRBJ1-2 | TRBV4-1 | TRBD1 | TGCGCCAGCAGCCACCCCCCGACAGGGGAGAAGGGTGGCTACACCTTC | CASSHPPTGEKGGYTF
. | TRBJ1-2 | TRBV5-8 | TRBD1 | TGTGCCAGCAGCTTTGGACAGGGTCGCTATGGCTACACCTTC | CASSFGQGRYGYTF
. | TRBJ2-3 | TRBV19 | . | TGTGCCAGCGACCGCGGGCTAGCAGTGGGCGGTACGCAGTATTTT | CASDRGLAVGGTQYF
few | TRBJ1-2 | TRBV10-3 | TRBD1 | TGTGCCATCAGTGAGTTCGACAGGGACTATGGCTACACCTTC | CAISEFDRDYGYTF
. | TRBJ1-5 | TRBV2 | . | TGTGCCAGCAGCGAGGCCAGGGAACTTCAGCCCCAGCATTTT | CASSEARELQPQHF
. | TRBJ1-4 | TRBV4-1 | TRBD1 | TGCGCCAGCAGCTTTCAGGGGGAGGTTATGAATGAAAAACTGTTTTTT | CASSFQGEVMNEKLFF
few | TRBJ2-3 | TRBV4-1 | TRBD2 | TGCGCCAGCAGCCAAGATCAGCGGGGGGCCCCTAGCACAGATACGCAGTATTTT | CASSQDQRGAPSTDTQYF
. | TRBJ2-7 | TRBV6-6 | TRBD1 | TGTGCCAGCAGTTCTCGACAGGGGGTTAACGAGCAGTACTTC | CASSSRQGVNEQYF
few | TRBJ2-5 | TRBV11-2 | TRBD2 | TGTGCCAGCAGCCCAGGACTAGCGGGAGAGACCCAGTACTTC | CASSPGLAGETQYF
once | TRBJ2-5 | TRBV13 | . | TGTGCCAGCAGCTTGGGAGGGGGGGCCGCGGAGACCCAGTACTTC | CASSLGGGAAETQYF
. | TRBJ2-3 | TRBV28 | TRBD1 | TGTGCCAGCAGTCCGACAGGGGAGGGCACAGATACGCAGTATTTT | CASSPTGEGTDTQYF
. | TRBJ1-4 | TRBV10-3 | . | TGTGCCATCAGAGGGACACCGGATAATGAAAAACTGTTTTTT | CAIRGTPDNEKLFF
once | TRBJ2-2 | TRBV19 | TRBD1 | TGTGCCAGTAGACCTATCCTCCGGGACAGACATATTCCTAGTCGATCCGGGGAGCTGTTTTTT | CASRPILRDRHIPSRSGELFF
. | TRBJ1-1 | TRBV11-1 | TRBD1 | TGTGCCAGCAGCTCACCTCCCGACAGGGTTGGAACTGAAGCTTTCTTT | CASSSPPDRVGTEAFF
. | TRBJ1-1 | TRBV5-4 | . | TGTGCCAGCAGCTCGGGTGGAGAGACTGAAGCTTTCTTT | CASSSGGETEAFF